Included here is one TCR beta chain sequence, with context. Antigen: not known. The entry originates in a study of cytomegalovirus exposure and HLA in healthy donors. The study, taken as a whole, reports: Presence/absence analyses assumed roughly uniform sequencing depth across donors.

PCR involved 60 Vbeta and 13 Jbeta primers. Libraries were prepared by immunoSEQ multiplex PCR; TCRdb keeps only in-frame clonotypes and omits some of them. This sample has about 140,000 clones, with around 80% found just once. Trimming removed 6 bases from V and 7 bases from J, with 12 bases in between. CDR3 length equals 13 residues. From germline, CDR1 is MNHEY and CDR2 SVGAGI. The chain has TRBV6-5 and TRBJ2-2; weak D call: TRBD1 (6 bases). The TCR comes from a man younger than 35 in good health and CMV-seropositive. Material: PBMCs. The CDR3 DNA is TGTGCCAGCAGCCCCCCAGGGGACGGGGAGCTGTTTTTT. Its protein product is CASSPPGDGELFF.